A single sample gave rise to the 24 T cell receptor beta chains below, sequenced in a study of cytomegalovirus exposure and HLA in healthy donors. Profiling relied on immunoSEQ multiplex PCR, and the TCRdb table lists in-frame clones only, not all of them. The table shows roughly 59,000 clones, with nearly 95% occurring only once. Material: PBMCs. The receptors originated from a man aged 18 to 35 in good health and CMV-seropositive.

The chain joins TRBV4-1 to TRBJ2-2, with TRBD2 as a possible D gene (6 bases). There are 14 residues in the CDR3. Germline CDR1 is MGHRA and CDR2 is YSYEKL. Trimming pared 3 bases from V and 8 bases from J, leaving 13 bases between. CDR3 sequence: CASSQPGSWGELFF. CDR3 nucleotides: TGCGCCAGCAGCCAGCCCGGGAGCTGGGGGGAGCTGTTTTTT.

The chain couples TRBV19 to TRBJ1-2; no clear D. The V end was cut by 3 bases, the J end by 4 bases, with 12 bases between. Germline V gene sequence: CDR1 LNHDA, CDR2 SQIVND (reference sequence). This CDR3 has 14 residues. CDR3 nucleotide sequence: TGTGCCAGTAGTATTTTAGACGGCGGCTATGGCTACACCTTC. It specifies CASSILDGGYGYTF.

The genes are TRBV7-3 and TRBJ2-7; 7 bases line up with TRBD2. V was pared by 8 bases and J by 3 bases, with 16 bases of the junction left unmatched. This CDR3 contains 16 residues. CDR1 is SGHTA and CDR2 is FQGTGA in the germline V gene. DNA for the CDR3: TGTGCCAGCGCACGATCTGCGGGACTACAAGACTACGAGCAGTACTTC. Protein sequence: CASARSAGLQDYEQYF.

The rearrangement uses TRBV14 and TRBJ1-4; 7 bases match TRBD1. The germline CDR1 and CDR2 sequences are SGHDN and FVKESK. The CDR3 runs to 15 residues. V trimming: 4 bases; J trimming: 5 bases; junction bases outside the gene matches: 7. The CDR3 protein is CASSPFQGGNEKLFF. The CDR3 nucleotides read TGTGCCAGCAGCCCTTTTCAGGGGGGAAATGAAAAACTGTTTTTT. Filled out from reference TRBV14 and TRBJ1-4, the complete variable domain reads EAGVTQFPSHSVIEKGQTVTLRCDPISGHDNLYWYRRVMGKEIKFLLHFVKESKQDESGMPNNRFLAERTGGTYSTLKVQPAELEDSGVYFCASSPFQGGNEKLFFGSGTQLSVL.

In nucleotides, the CDR3 is TGTGCCAGCAGTGAAATTAAGAGCTACGAGCAGTACTTC. Its translation: CASSEIKSYEQYF. V gene TRBV2 combines with J gene TRBJ2-7, with no clear D. Trimming took off 2 bases at V and 3 bases at J, with 8 bases between the two ends. The germline gives CDR1 SNHLY, CDR2 FYNNEI. The CDR3 consists of 13 residues. The full variable domain, rest sourced from reference TRBV2 and TRBJ2-7, is EPEVTQTPSHQVTQMGQEVILRCVPISNHLYFYWYRQILGQKVEFLVSFYNNEISEKSEIFDDQFSVERPDGSNFTLKIRSTKLEDSAMYFCASSEIKSYEQYFGPGTRLTVT.

The chain recombines TRBV27 with TRBJ2-7, with 7 positions matching TRBD2. Germline V gene sequence: CDR1 MNHEY, CDR2 SMNVEV (reference sequence). Trimming took 3 bases from V and 5 from J; bases not matched to a gene: 7. This CDR3 comprises 14 residues. The CDR3 region has the DNA TGTGCCAGCAGTTTGGGGTCAAGCGGGAACGAGCAGTACTTC. Translating gives CASSLGSSGNEQYF.

The rearrangement joins TRBV5-1 to TRBJ1-2; TRBD1 matches at 10 bases. This CDR3 comprises 15 residues. Germline V gene lookup returns CDR1 SGHRS and CDR2 YFSETQ. The trim removed 4 bases at V and 3 bases at J, leaving 6 bases unmatched. The CDR3 here is CASSARQGADYGYTF. The CDR3 DNA follows: TGCGCCAGCAGCGCTCGACAGGGGGCGGACTATGGCTACACCTTC. Based on the CDR3 plus reference TRBV5-1 and TRBJ1-2, the full variable domain is KAGVTQTPRYLIKTRGQQVTLSCSPISGHRSVSWYQQTPGQGLQFLFEYFSETQRNKGNFPGRFSGRQFSNSRSEMNVSTLELGDSALYLCASSARQGADYGYTFGSGTRLTVV.

The gene calls are TRBV6-4 and TRBJ2-3; 8 bases are shared with TRBD2. The CDR3 has 15 residues. CDR1 MRHNA and CDR2 SNTAGT come from the germline V gene. Germline trimming cut 3 bases from V and 1 base from J; bases unmatched to any gene: 3. CDR3 in amino acids: CASSETSGGTDTQYF. CDR3 nucleotides: TGTGCCAGCAGTGAAACTAGCGGCGGCACAGATACGCAGTATTTT.

The V and J genes are TRBV30 and TRBJ2-3; D possibly corresponds to TRBD2 (6 bases). The CDR3 consists of 12 residues. Germline lookup yields CDR1 GTSNPN and CDR2 SVGIG (reference sequence). The V and J ends lost 5 bases and 0 bases respectively, with 6 bases between them. In DNA form, the CDR3 reads TGTGCCTGGGGGACTAGCACAGATACGCAGTATTTT. Amino acid sequence: CAWGTSTDTQYF.

The rearrangement joins TRBV6-4 to TRBJ2-3, with D possibly being TRBD2 (6 bases). CDR1 and CDR2 from the germline V gene are MRHNA and SNTAGT. The CDR3 covers 16 residues. V lost 3 bases to trimming and J lost 0 bases, with 13 bases between them. CDR3 sequence reads: CASSEEGWSSTDTQYF. CDR3 sequence (DNA): TGTGCCAGCAGTGAGGAGGGCTGGTCTAGCACAGATACGCAGTATTTT.

The gene calls are TRBV11-2 and TRBJ2-2; D perhaps matches TRBD1 (5 bases). In germline, CDR1 is SGHAT, CDR2 FQNNGV. The V end was cut by 1 base, the J end by 4 bases, with 13 bases between. The CDR3 sequence is 16 residues long. The CDR3 loop is CASSLVRQGGTGELFF. CDR3 coding DNA: TGTGCCAGCAGCTTAGTTCGGCAGGGCGGCACCGGGGAGCTGTTTTTT.

This chain joins TRBV10-3 and TRBJ2-3; 7 bases align to TRBD2. CDR3 length equals 15 residues. With V trimmed by 1 base and J by 2 bases, 3 bases remained unmatched. Germline V gene data show CDR1 as ENHRY and CDR2 as SYGVKD. The CDR3 is CAISELGGITDTQYF. CDR3 sequence (DNA): TGTGCCATCAGTGAGTTGGGGGGGATCACAGATACGCAGTATTTT.

This rearrangement joins TRBV18 to TRBJ2-5; D might be TRBD2 (6 bases). The CDR3 length is 13 residues. V was cut by 6 bases and J by 4 bases, with 12 bases left in between. CDR1 and CDR2 (germline): KGHSH, LQKENI. DNA for the CDR3: TGTGCCAGCTCCCCGGGAGAGGGAGAGACCCAGTACTTC. This translates into CASSPGEGETQYF.

V gene TRBV30 combines with J gene TRBJ2-1; D possibly corresponds to TRBD1 (5 bases). The CDR3 sequence is 11 residues long. Between the trimmed V and J ends, which lost 6 bases and 10 bases, there was a span of 13 bases. Germline CDR1 and CDR2: GTSNPN and SVGIG (reference sequence). CDR3 sequence: CACWGFGEQFF. The CDR3 bases are TGTGCCTGTTGGGGCTTTGGGGAGCAGTTCTTC. The whole variable domain, remainder taken from reference TRBV30 and TRBJ2-1, is SQTIHQWPATLVQPVGSPLSLECTVEGTSNPNLYWYRQAAGRGLQLLFYSVGIGQISSEVPQNLSASRPQDRQFILSSKKLLLSDSGFYLCACWGFGEQFFGPGTRLTVL.

CDR3 sequence reads: CASATGLISYEQYF. The DNA of the CDR3 is TGTGCCAGCGCTACGGGACTGATCTCCTACGAGCAGTACTTC. The genes are TRBV6-6 and TRBJ2-7; a weak D match, TRBD2 (6 bases). Trimming cost V 8 bases and J 0 bases, with 14 bases left between them. The CDR3 length is 14 residues. CDR1 MNHNY and CDR2 SVGAGI come from the germline V gene (reference sequence).

This chain uses TRBV10-3 with TRBJ1-3; no definite D call. Germline V gene data show CDR1 as ENHRY and CDR2 as SYGVKD. The CDR3 contains 16 residues. The germline V and J ends were trimmed by 5 bases and 0 bases, with 14 bases remaining between them. CDR3 in DNA: TGTGCCATCAGTCCCCGCGAGGAGAACTCTGGAAACACCATATATTTT. Amino acid sequence: CAISPREENSGNTIYF.

The chain links TRBV6-5 to TRBJ2-1, with TRBD1 as a possible D gene (5 bases). The germline V and J ends were trimmed by 4 bases and 1 base, with 14 bases remaining between them. The V gene's germline CDR1 is MNHEY and CDR2 SVGAGI. This CDR3 contains 16 residues. The CDR3 sequence is CASSFRQTISYNEQFF. The CDR3 nucleotides read TGTGCCAGCAGTTTCCGACAGACCATTTCCTACAATGAGCAGTTCTTC.

The V gene is TRBV11-2, the J gene TRBJ2-2; D is undetermined. This CDR3 comprises 15 residues. V dropped 3 bases and J dropped 2 bases, with 10 bases sitting between them. Germline V lookup: CDR1 SGHAT, CDR2 FQNNGV. The CDR3, as DNA: TGTGCCAGCAGCTTTTTGTCAGGAAACACCGGGGAGCTGTTTTTT. This codes for CASSFLSGNTGELFF.

This chain connects TRBV27 to TRBJ2-5, with TRBD1 matching over 12 bases. Unmatched junction bases numbered 5, after V lost 10 bases and J lost 5 bases. The CDR3 extends over 13 amino acids. Per germline, CDR1 MNHEY and CDR2 SMNVEV (reference sequence). The CDR3 DNA sequence: TGTGCCAACGGGACAGGGGGCTGGGAGACCCAGTACTTC. Translation: CANGTGGWETQYF.

The DNA for the CDR3 is TGTGCCAGCAGTTTCTCCGGACTAGCGGGTACCTCCTACGAGCAGTACTTC. This encodes CASSFSGLAGTSYEQYF. The J gene is TRBJ2-7, the V gene TRBV27, with 11 nucleotides matching TRBD2. Germline trimming cut 3 bases from V and 0 bases from J; bases unmatched to any gene: 7. CDR3 length equals 17 residues. Germline V gene lookup returns CDR1 MNHEY and CDR2 SMNVEV (reference sequence).

The chain uses TRBV6-1 and TRBJ2-3; D remains ambiguous. CDR1 is MNHNS and CDR2 is SASEGT in the germline V gene. Trimming took 5 bases from V and 2 from J, leaving 2 bases between them. CDR3 length: 11 amino acids. The CDR3 protein is CASSHTDTQYF. In DNA, the CDR3 is TGTGCCAGCAGTCACACAGATACGCAGTATTTT.

The chain carries TRBV27 and TRBJ2-7; TRBD2 is a possible D gene (6 bases). V was trimmed by 5 bases and J by 1 base, leaving 18 bases between them. Germline loops: CDR1 MNHEY, CDR2 SMNVEV (reference sequence). The CDR3 runs to 16 residues. CDR3 amino acids: CASSLYFGGLSYEQYF. Written as DNA, the CDR3 is TGTGCCAGCAGTCTTTATTTCGGGGGATTATCCTACGAGCAGTACTTC.

The V call is TRBV6-5, the J call TRBJ1-1; D call uncertain. With 5 bases removed from V and 1 base from J, the gap between germline ends came to 8 bases. Looked up from germline, CDR1 is MNHEY and CDR2 is SVGAGI. The CDR3 loop spans 13 amino acids. The CDR3 here is CASSPTENTEAFF. CDR3 nucleotides: TGTGCCAGCAGTCCTACTGAGAACACTGAAGCTTTCTTT.

The chain combines TRBV28 with TRBJ2-3, with TRBD2 as a possible D gene (6 bases). The V gene's germline CDR1 is MDHEN and CDR2 SYDVKM. The CDR3 sequence is 14 residues long. V lost 9 bases and J 6 bases, leaving 19 bases between the germline ends. The CDR3 protein is CASIPSGEKDTQYF. In nucleotides, the CDR3 is TGTGCCAGTATTCCCTCGGGGGAGAAGGATACGCAGTATTTT.